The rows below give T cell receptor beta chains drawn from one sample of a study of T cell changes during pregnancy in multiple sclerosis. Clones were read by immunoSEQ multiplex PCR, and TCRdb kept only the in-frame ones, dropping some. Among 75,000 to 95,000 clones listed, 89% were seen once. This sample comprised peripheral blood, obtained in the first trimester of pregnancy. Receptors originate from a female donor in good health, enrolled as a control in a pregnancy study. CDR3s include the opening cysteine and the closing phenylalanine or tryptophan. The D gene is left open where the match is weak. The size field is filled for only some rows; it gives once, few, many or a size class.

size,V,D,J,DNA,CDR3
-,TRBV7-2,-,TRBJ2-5,TGTGCCAGCAGCGTGTCGGCTGGGAGCGAGGAGACCCAGTACTTC,CASSVSAGSEETQYF
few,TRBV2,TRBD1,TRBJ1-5,TGTGCCAGCAGTGTCGGACAGGGGGACCATCAGCCCCAGCATTTT,CASSVGQGDHQPQHF
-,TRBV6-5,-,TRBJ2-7,TGTGCCAGCCGCCACCAGGCCCAGTCCGCCCTCGAGCAGTACTTC,CASRHQAQSALEQYF
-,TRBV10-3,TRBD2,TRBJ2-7,TGTGCCATCAGTGTAGCGGGAAGGGACTACGAGCAGTACTTC,CAISVAGRDYEQYF
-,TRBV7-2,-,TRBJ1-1,TGTGCCAGCAGCTTGAGGGGGTCTAGGATAACTGAAGCTTTCTTT,CASSLRGSRITEAFF
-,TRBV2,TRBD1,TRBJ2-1,TGTGCCAGCAGTGAAGATGGACAGGGCTACAATGAGCAGTTCTTC,CASSEDGQGYNEQFF
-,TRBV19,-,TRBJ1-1,TGTGCCAGTAGTATTGCAGGGGAAACCCTGGGCGCTTTCTTT,CASSIAGETLGAFF
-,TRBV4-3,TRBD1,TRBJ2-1,TGCGCCAGCAGCCAAGATCGGGGGACAGGGGGTCACAATGAGCAGTTCTTC,CASSQDRGTGGHNEQFF
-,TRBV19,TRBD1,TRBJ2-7,TGTGCCAGTAGTGCAGGGACAGGGGGAACCTACGAGCAGTACTTC,CASSAGTGGTYEQYF
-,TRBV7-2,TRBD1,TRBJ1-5,TGTGCCAGCAGCTTCTCCGGGACAGGGGGCGGTCAGCCCCAGCATTTT,CASSFSGTGGGQPQHF
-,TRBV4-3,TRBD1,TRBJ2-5,TGCGCCAGCAGTCTTCGGACAGGGGGAGGTTCGGAGACCCAGTACTTC,CASSLRTGGGSETQYF
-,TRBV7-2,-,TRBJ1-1,TGTGCCAGCAGCCAACAGGGAAGGACTGAAGCTTTCTTT,CASSQQGRTEAFF
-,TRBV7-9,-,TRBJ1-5,TGTGCCAGCAGCCGGGACAAACACAATCAGCCCCAGCATTTT,CASSRDKHNQPQHF
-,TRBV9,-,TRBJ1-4,TGTGCCAGCAGCGTAGGGACAGCAGATGAAAAACTGTTTTTT,CASSVGTADEKLFF
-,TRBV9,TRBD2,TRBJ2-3,TGTGCCAGCAGTCCGACTAGCGGACACACAGATACGCAGTATTTT,CASSPTSGHTDTQYF
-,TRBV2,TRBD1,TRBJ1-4,TGTGCCAGCAGTACCCTGACAGGGAAGAATGAAAAACTGTTTTTT,CASSTLTGKNEKLFF
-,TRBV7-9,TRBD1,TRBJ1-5,TGTGCCAGCAGCAGACAGGGGTATGGCAATCAGCCCCAGCATTTT,CASSRQGYGNQPQHF
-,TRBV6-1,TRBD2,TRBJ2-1,TGTGCCAGCGGGGGGACTAGCCGCTCCTACAATGAGCAGTTCTTC,CASGGTSRSYNEQFF
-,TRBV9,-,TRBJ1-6,TGTGCCAGCAGCGTAGAGGGAGGGCTCGATTCACCCCTCCACTTT,CASSVEGGLDSPLHF
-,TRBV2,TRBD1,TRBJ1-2,TGTGCCAGCATCCTACAGGGGCATAACTATGGCTACACCTTC,CASILQGHNYGYTF
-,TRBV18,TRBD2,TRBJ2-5,TGTGCCAGCTCCTCGGGACTAGCGGGAAGAGAGACCCAGTACTTC,CASSSGLAGRETQYF
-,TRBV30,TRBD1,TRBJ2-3,TGTGCCTGGAGAGAATGGACAGGGGGCGCAGATACGCAGTATTTT,CAWREWTGGADTQYF
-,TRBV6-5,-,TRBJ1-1,TGTGCCAGCAGTTACGGCAGGGTCACTGAAGCTTTCTTT,CASSYGRVTEAFF
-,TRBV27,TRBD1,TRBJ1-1,TGTGCCAGCAGTTTGCAGGGGGCCGGTTTTGAAGCTTTCTTT,CASSLQGAGFEAFF
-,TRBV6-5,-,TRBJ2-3,TGTGCCAGCAGTTACGCACTAGCTGGAGATACGCAGTATTTT,CASSYALAGDTQYF
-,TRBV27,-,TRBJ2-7,TGTGTAGCGCAGTACTCCTACGAGCAGTACTTC,CVAQYSYEQYF
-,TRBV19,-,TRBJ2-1,TGTGCCAGTAGTTCAGGGGGACTAGTCTACAATGAGCAGTTCTTC,CASSSGGLVYNEQFF
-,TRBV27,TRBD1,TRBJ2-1,TGTGCCAGCAGTTCAAGAGGACAGGGGTACTCGTTAGGCTCCTACAATGAGCAGTTCTTC,CASSSRGQGYSLGSYNEQFF
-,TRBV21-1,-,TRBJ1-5,TGTGCCAGCAGCCAACTTCAGGACAGTAGCAATCAGCCCCAGCATTTT,CASSQLQDSSNQPQHF
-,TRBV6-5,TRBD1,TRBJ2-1,TGTGCCAGCAGTCGCCGACAGGGCTGGAATGAGCAGTTCTTC,CASSRRQGWNEQFF
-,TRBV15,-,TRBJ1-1,TGTGCCACCAGCAGAGAGTCCTTTGGGGGCACTTCCGTGAACACTGAAGCTTTCTTT,CATSRESFGGTSVNTEAFF
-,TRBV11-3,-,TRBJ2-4,TGTGCCAGCAGCTCGGACGGGGGATTGCCCTCTATTCTTCAGTACTTC,CASSSDGGLPSILQYF
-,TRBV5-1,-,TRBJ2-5,TGCGCCAGCAGCTCTGACAGACAAGAGACCCAGTACTTC,CASSSDRQETQYF
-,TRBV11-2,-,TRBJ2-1,TGTGCCAGCAGCCAAGGGGGACTACCGTTCTTC,CASSQGGLPFF
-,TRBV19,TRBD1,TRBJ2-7,TGTGCCAGTAGTAAACCCGGGACAGGGCTCTACGAGCAGTACTTC,CASSKPGTGLYEQYF
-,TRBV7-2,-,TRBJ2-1,TGTGCCAGCAGCTTAGATGGGGGGAGCTCCTACAATGAGCAGTTCTTC,CASSLDGGSSYNEQFF
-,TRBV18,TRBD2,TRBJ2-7,TGTGCCAGCTCACCACGCCGGGATAGCGGGGGGCCTACCTACGAGCAGTACTTC,CASSPRRDSGGPTYEQYF
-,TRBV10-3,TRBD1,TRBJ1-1,TGTGCCACGACAGGGGATCCCAACACTGAAGCTTTCTTT,CATTGDPNTEAFF
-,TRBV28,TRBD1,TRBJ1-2,TGTGCCAGCAGCATCCCCCAGGGGGATGGCTACACCTTC,CASSIPQGDGYTF
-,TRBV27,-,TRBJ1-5,TGTGCCAGCAGTTTAGCCGGAGTACTCAATCAGCCCCAGCATTTT,CASSLAGVLNQPQHF
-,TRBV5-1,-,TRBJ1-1,TGCGCCAGCAGCTTGCGTGGGGGTGGGACTGAAGCCTTCTTT,CASSLRGGGTEAFF
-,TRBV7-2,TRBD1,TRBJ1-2,TGTGCCAGCAGCCTGGACAGGGTCGGCTACACCTTC,CASSLDRVGYTF
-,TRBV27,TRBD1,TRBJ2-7,TGTGCCAGCAGTTTAGGGACAGCCTACGAGCAGTACTTC,CASSLGTAYEQYF
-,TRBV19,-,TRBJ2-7,TGTGCCAGTAGTATTTCAGCCACCAGGAACGAGCAGTACTTC,CASSISATRNEQYF
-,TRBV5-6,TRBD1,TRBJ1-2,TGTGCCAGCAGCTTGCACAGGGGCTGGGCTAACTATGGCTACACCTTC,CASSLHRGWANYGYTF
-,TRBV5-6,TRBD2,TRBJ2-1,TGTGCCAGCAGCTACCGACTAGCGGGACGGAATGAGCAGTTCTTC,CASSYRLAGRNEQFF
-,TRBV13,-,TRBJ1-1,TGTGCCAGCAGCGTCAGGGGCGGGAACACTGAAGCTTTCTTT,CASSVRGGNTEAFF
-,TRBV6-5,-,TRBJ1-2,TGTGCCAGCAGTTACTCCTGGGGAGGGAAATTTAATGGCTACACCTTC,CASSYSWGGKFNGYTF
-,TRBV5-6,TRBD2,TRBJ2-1,TGTGCCAGCAGCTTGTTGGCTAGCGGGGGGCTCGGTTTAGGAAATGAGCAGTTCTTC,CASSLLASGGLGLGNEQFF
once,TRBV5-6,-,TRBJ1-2,TGTGCCAGCAGCCCCGGTCTTGGCTATGGCTACACCTTC,CASSPGLGYGYTF
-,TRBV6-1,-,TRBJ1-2,TGTGCCAGCATTTACGAGGTTTATGGCTACACCTTC,CASIYEVYGYTF
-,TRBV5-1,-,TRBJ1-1,TGCGCCAGCAGCTTGGCGTCAGGCACTGAAGCTTTCTTT,CASSLASGTEAFF
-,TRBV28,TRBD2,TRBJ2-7,TGTGCCAGCAGGGTGGCGGGAGCGGCGCCGTACTTC,CASRVAGAAPYF
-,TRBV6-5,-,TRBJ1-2,TGTGCCAGCAGCCGGGTAGGTGTTGATGGCTACACCTTC,CASSRVGVDGYTF
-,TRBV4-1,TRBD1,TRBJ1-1,TGCGCCAGCAGCCAAAGGGGGACAGGGACCACTGAAGCTTTCTTT,CASSQRGTGTTEAFF